Following are 21 T cell receptor beta chains from one sample sequenced in a study of T cell clonality in common variable immunodeficiency. Overall study results and limits: Reportedly, TCR beta sequences from common variable immunodeficiency showed fewer deletions and N-nucleotide insertions.

These receptors' targets are unknown. Produced via immunoSEQ multiplex PCR; TCRdb's table is partial and in-frame only. This repertoire holds roughly 14,000 clones, and none appear only once. The sequenced material came from peripheral blood mononuclear cells. The receptor set was obtained from a human donor with common variable immunodeficiency.

CDR3 DNA, as far as it was read: TGTGCCTGGAGTGCGCCCCAGGGGGGATACTATGGC. It specifies CAWSAPQGGYYG. The whole CDR3 sequence is CAWSAPQGGYYGYTF. The V call is TRBV30, the J call TRBJ1-2; TRBD1 aligns across 7 bases. From the germline J gene comes the end of the CDR3, since the read stops 3 residues before it. Germline CDR1 GTSNPN, CDR2 SVGIG (reference sequence). J gave up 3 bases and V 1 base, and 8 bases lay outside the gene matches. CDR3 length equals 15 residues.

The CDR3 spells CASSPDVRSGEKLFF. CDR3 DNA (partial): TGTGCCAGCAGCCCCGATGTCCGATCGGGGGAAAAA. The V call is TRBV7-9, the J call TRBJ1-4; D gene ambiguous. The read stops 3 residues short of the end of the CDR3; the missing end is completed from the germline J gene. CDR3 length: 15 residues. The V gene's germline CDR1 is SEHNR and CDR2 FQNEAQ (reference sequence). The V end lost 5 bases, the J end lost 8 bases, and 18 bases lay between the germline ends. Full variable domain (missing parts from reference TRBV7-9 and TRBJ1-4): DTGVSQNPRHKITKRGQNVTFRCDPISEHNRLYWYRQTLGQGPEFLTYFQNEAQLEKSRLLSDRFSAERPKGSFSTLEIQRTEQGDSAMYLCASSPDVRSGEKLFFGSGTQLSVL.

This clone was counted many times. The CDR3 extends 3 residues past the end of the read, so its final part is completed from the germline J gene. The chain is built from TRBV5-4 and TRBJ2-3, with D possibly TRBD1 on 7 matching bases. V shed 5 bases and J shed 3 bases, with 13 bases lying between them. The CDR3 is 14 amino acids. Germline V gene sequence: CDR1 SGHNT, CDR2 YYREEE (reference sequence). CDR3 DNA (partial): TGTGCCAGCAGTGGAGGGGGCAGAACAGATACG. It is translated as CASSGGGRTDT. The full CDR3 protein reads CASSGGGRTDTQYF.

This clone was found a few times. The read terminates 3 residues ahead of where the CDR3 ends, so the germline J gene completes it. The rearrangement uses TRBV11-3 and TRBJ1-5, with D uncertain. Trimming took 0 bases from V and 2 from J, leaving 8 bases between them. The germline V gene has CDR1 SGHNT and CDR2 YENEEA. CDR3 length equals 15 residues. CDR3 bases read: TGTGCCAGCAGCTTAGATAGAGCGGGCAATCAGCCC. Translation: CASSLDRAGNQP. The CDR3 in its entirety is CASSLDRAGNQPQHF.

This clone has only a few counts. The read stops 3 residues short of the end of the CDR3; the missing end is completed from the germline J gene. V usage is TRBV7-9 and J usage is TRBJ2-5; D might be TRBD2 (5 bases). Trimming removed 5 bases from V and 7 bases from J, with 11 bases in between. This CDR3 comprises 12 residues. Germline V lookup: CDR1 SEHNR, CDR2 FQNEAQ (reference sequence). The CDR3 region is CASSPQEGTQYF. The covered CDR3 bases are TGTGCCAGCAGCCCTCAAGAGGGGACC.

In this sample, this clone turned up a few times. The chain's CDR3 is CASSRDRQGAMNTEAFF. CDR3 DNA (partial): TGCGCCAGCAGCCGGGACAGACAGGGGGCGATGAACACTGAA. This chain links TRBV5-1 with TRBJ1-1, with 10 bases aligning to TRBD1. The CDR3 goes on 3 residues after the read ends, and that part is filled in from the germline J gene. The trim removed 4 bases at V and 0 bases at J, leaving 9 bases unmatched. Per germline, CDR1 SGHRS and CDR2 YFSETQ. The CDR3 has 17 residues.

For this clone: One junction end does not reproduce the germline sequence, and a read error may be involved. The observed sequence ends 3 residues before the CDR3 terminus, with the missing tail filled in from the germline J gene. This rearrangement joins TRBV7-7 to TRBJ2-7; 9 nucleotides agree with TRBD1. The CDR3 is made up of 15 amino acids. CDR1 SSHAT and CDR2 FNYEAQ come from the germline V gene (reference sequence). The chain's CDR3 is CASSPSGTGTGEQYF. Partial CDR3 DNA: TGTGCTAGCAGCCCTTCCGGGACAGGGACGGGCGAG.

In regard to this clone: The sequenced fragment ends 3 residues before the CDR3 boundary, so the rest is inferred from the germline J gene. The chain uses TRBV19 and TRBJ1-4; possibly TRBD1 for D (5 bases). Germline CDR1 reads LNHDA; CDR2 reads SQIVND (reference sequence). There are 14 residues in the CDR3. Trimming left V 9 bases short and J 8 bases short, with 19 bases between. CDR3 DNA, as far as it was read: TGTGCCAGCAGACGGCCCGGGGGAGGGGAAAAA. Amino acids: CASRRPGGGEK. The entire CDR3 sequence reads CASRRPGGGEKLFF.

In regard to this clone: The read gets to within 3 residues of the CDR3 end, and the germline J gene fills in the rest. This sequence joins TRBV7-6 and TRBJ2-5; 9 nucleotides align to TRBD1. The trim removed 4 bases at V and 7 bases at J, leaving 7 bases unmatched. Germline CDR1 and CDR2: SGHVS and FNYEAQ. The CDR3 loop spans 14 amino acids. The part of the CDR3 DNA that was read is TGTGCCAGCAGCTCGACCGGGACAGGGTGGACC. Translated: CASSSTGTGWT. The entire CDR3 sequence reads CASSSTGTGWTQYF.

Note on this clone: Read sequence stops 3 residues before the CDR3 end, and the germline J gene provides the missing end. This chain uses TRBV6-2 or TRBV6-3 with TRBJ2-7; 10 bases are a match to TRBD2. Unmatched junction bases numbered 9, after V lost 8 bases and J lost 2 bases. The CDR3 length is 15 residues. CDR1 is MNHEY and CDR2 is SVGEGT in the germline V gene. The chain's CDR3 is CASRQSGGAAYEQYF. The part of the CDR3 DNA that was read is TGTGCCAGCCGGCAAAGCGGGGGGGCAGCCTACGAG.

The CDR3 loop reads CASSPTGNTYEQYF. CDR3 DNA, as far as it was read: TGTGCCAGCTCACCAACAGGGAATACCTACGAG. J is TRBJ2-7 and V is TRBV18, with a possible D match to TRBD1 (6 bases). The read finishes 3 residues shy of the CDR3 end, and the germline J gene is used to complete it. V was cut by 2 bases and J by 2 bases, with 10 bases left in between. This CDR3 comprises 14 residues. Germline V gene data show CDR1 as KGHSH and CDR2 as LQKENI.

This clone was seen only a few times. The missing CDR3 end, 3 residues past where the read stops, is filled in from the germline J gene. The rearrangement joins TRBV6-2 or TRBV6-3 to TRBJ1-5, with a weak D call TRBD1 (5 bases). The CDR3 spans 14 residues. Trimming removed 6 bases at V and 4 bases at J, with 13 bases between. CDR1 is MNHEY, CDR2 SVGEGT, per germline. The CDR3 bases that were read are TGTGCCAGCAGCACAAGGGGAACGAATCAGCCC. Amino acids: CASSTRGTNQP. The whole CDR3 protein is CASSTRGTNQPQHF.

This clone was seen a handful of times. The CDR3 end is not reached by the read, which stops 3 residues before it; the germline J gene fills it in. V is TRBV23-1 and J is TRBJ2-7, with D unresolved. TRBV23-1 has ORF status, its function being uncertain. This CDR3 spans 15 amino acids. Between the trimmed V and J ends, which lost 0 bases and 3 bases, there was a span of 12 bases. The DNA read from the CDR3 is TGCGCCAGCAGTCAATCGAGCACGCAGGTCTACGAG. Protein sequence: CASSQSSTQVYE. The CDR3 in its entirety is CASSQSSTQVYEQYF.

This clone appeared many times. The read falls 3 residues short of the CDR3 end, and the missing part is taken from the germline J gene. This chain connects TRBV2 to TRBJ1-1; TRBD1 matches 7 bases. The germline CDR1 and CDR2 sequences are SNHLY and FYNNEI. V trimming: 4 bases; J trimming: 1 base; junction bases outside the gene matches: 0. The CDR3 spans 13 residues. Incomplete CDR3 DNA: TGTGCCAGCAGTGGGGACAGGAACACTGAA. As protein: CASSGDRNTE. The complete CDR3 protein is CASSGDRNTEAFF. Variable domain in full (rest from reference TRBV2 and TRBJ1-1): EPEVTQTPSHQVTQMGQEVILRCVPISNHLYFYWYRQILGQKVEFLVSFYNNEISEKSEIFDDQFSVERPDGSNFTLKIRSTKLEDSAMYFCASSGDRNTEAFFGQGTRLTVV.

This clone turned up a few times. The read stops 3 residues short of the end of the CDR3; the missing end is completed from the germline J gene. The J gene is TRBJ1-1, the V gene TRBV18; 10 bases are a match to TRBD1. Germline CDR1 is KGHSH and CDR2 is LQKENI. The CDR3 runs 17 residues. V shed 2 bases, J shed 1 base, and the junction held 7 bases outside the gene matches. Partial CDR3 DNA: TGTGCCAGCTCACCAGGGACAGGGGCTATAAAGAACACTGAA. Translating it yields CASSPGTGAIKNTE. The whole CDR3 protein is CASSPGTGAIKNTEAFF.

This clone was seen a handful of times. The read stops 3 residues short of the end of the CDR3; the missing end is completed from the germline J gene. J is TRBJ2-7 and V is TRBV19; 10 bases match TRBD1. The length of the CDR3 is 14 residues. V trimming: 5 bases; J trimming: 2 bases; junction bases outside the gene matches: 3. Germline CDR1 LNHDA, CDR2 SQIVND (reference sequence). The chain's CDR3 is CASSDGTGAYEQYF. The covered CDR3 bases are TGTGCCAGTAGTGACGGGACAGGGGCCTACGAG. The whole variable domain, filled in from reference TRBV19 and TRBJ2-7, reads DGGITQSPKYLFRKEGQNVTLSCEQNLNHDAMYWYRQDPGQGLRLIYYSQIVNDFQKGDIAEGYSVSREKKESFPLTVTSAQKNPTAFYLCASSDGTGAYEQYFGPGTRLTVT.

The sample holds a few counts of this clone. The CDR3 loop is CATTGVSGNTIYF. The sequenced CDR3 bases are TGTGCCACCACAGGGGTCTCTGGAAACACC. The gene calls are TRBV19 and TRBJ1-3, with 7 bases matching TRBD1. The read finishes 3 residues shy of the CDR3 end, and the germline J gene is used to complete it. Germline-derived CDR1 and CDR2 are LNHDA and SQIVND (reference sequence). The CDR3 contains 13 residues. V shed 10 bases, J shed 0 bases, and the junction held 3 bases outside the gene matches.

A note on this clone: The read terminates 3 residues ahead of where the CDR3 ends, so the germline J gene completes it. The chain links TRBV18 to TRBJ2-3; D may be TRBD1 (6 bases). The CDR3 is 14 residues long. Germline values: CDR1 KGHSH, CDR2 LQKENI. The V and J ends lost 1 base and 7 bases respectively, with 12 bases between them. Incomplete CDR3 DNA: TGTGCCAGCTCACCACGCAAGGGGGAGTATACG. Protein sequence: CASSPRKGEYT. The entire CDR3 sequence reads CASSPRKGEYTQYF.

This clone was seen more than once but under ten times. The sequenced fragment ends 3 residues before the CDR3 boundary, so the rest is inferred from the germline J gene. The V and J genes are TRBV18 and TRBJ1-2, with a tentative D call TRBD1 (6 bases). CDR3 length equals 14 residues. Per germline, CDR1 KGHSH and CDR2 LQKENI. The CDR3 spells CASSPVSSGEGYTF. The CDR3 DNA, read in part, is TGTGCCAGCTCACCAGTGTCGTCAGGGGAAGGC.

This clone was found a few times. Read coverage stops 3 residues before the CDR3 terminus; the germline J gene supplies the remainder. V gene TRBV19 combines with J gene TRBJ2-5, with D possibly TRBD1 on 5 matching bases. Deletions cut 4 bases from V and 4 bases from J, with 10 bases between. The CDR3 has 13 residues. In germline, CDR1 is LNHDA, CDR2 SQIVND (reference sequence). The CDR3 bases that were read are TGTGCCAGTAGTAGCCAGGGCCGAGAGACC. Translation: CASSSQGRET. The CDR3 as a whole reads CASSSQGRETQYF. Complete variable domain (other parts from reference TRBV19 and TRBJ2-5): DGGITQSPKYLFRKEGQNVTLSCEQNLNHDAMYWYRQDPGQGLRLIYYSQIVNDFQKGDIAEGYSVSREKKESFPLTVTSAQKNPTAFYLCASSSQGRETQYFGPGTRLLVL.

This clone has only a few counts. The read ends 3 residues shy of where the CDR3 ends; the end is completed using the germline J gene. The V call is TRBV7-8, the J call TRBJ2-2, with TRBD2 identical over 8 bases. CDR3 length equals 15 residues. With V trimmed by 5 bases and J by 1 base, 3 bases remained unmatched. Germline V gene sequence: CDR1 SGHVS, CDR2 FQNEAQ. The CDR3 region is CASSPGGGNTGELFF. The sequenced CDR3 bases are TGTGCCAGCAGCCCCGGGGGGGGGAACACCGGGGAG.